The 4 T cell receptor beta chains below were found in one sample sequenced in a study of blood T cell repertoires in COVID-19 (dated by TCRdb to the early 2020s). The receptor library was made with the immunoSEQ multiplex PCR assay. TCRdb carries this immuneACCESS record with in-frame sequences only. Its versions omit some clonotypes, under half of them owing to an unresolved V gene in the studies checked, with the rest unexplained. The sample table records 30,000 to 40,000 clones; 75% to 80% of these occur just once. Under 20% of the sample goes to the ten largest clones. Input material: peripheral blood. The receptors shown here come from a human donor in a cohort sampled during active COVID-19.

The chain is built from TRBV18 and TRBJ2-7, with D maybe TRBD2 (5 bases). V lost 1 base and J 3 bases, leaving 10 bases between the germline ends. The germline gives CDR1 KGHSH, CDR2 LQKENI. The CDR3 runs 14 residues. CDR3 amino acids: CASSPLEGNYEQYF. The DNA for the CDR3 is TGTGCCAGCTCACCACTCGAGGGTAACTACGAGCAGTACTTC.

The chain couples TRBV27 to TRBJ2-7; TRBD2 agrees at 11 bases. This CDR3 contains 17 residues. In germline, CDR1 is MNHEY, CDR2 SMNVEV (reference sequence). With V trimmed by 4 bases and J by 7 bases, 15 bases remained unmatched. The CDR3 DNA reads as TGTGCCAGCAGTTCTGGTCTAGCGGGGGGCCGGCGGTTGGAGCAGTACTTC. It codes for CASSSGLAGGRRLEQYF.

V usage is TRBV6-2 or TRBV6-3 and J usage is TRBJ2-3; D might be TRBD2 (6 bases). This CDR3 comprises 12 residues. The V and J ends lost 5 bases and 6 bases respectively, with 9 bases between them. Looked up from germline, CDR1 is MNHEY and CDR2 is SVGEGT. CDR3 residues: CASSKGTDTQYF. CDR3 nucleotide sequence: TGTGCCAGCAGTAAGGGGACTGATACGCAGTATTTT.

The rearrangement uses TRBV5-1 and TRBJ2-5, with 8 bases identical to TRBD2. J gave up 1 base and V 1 base, and 3 bases lay outside the gene matches. The CDR3 runs to 15 residues. Germline V gives CDR1 SGHRS, CDR2 YFSETQ. The CDR3 is CASSLTTSAQETQYF. DNA of the CDR3: TGCGCCAGCAGCTTGACGACTAGCGCCCAAGAGACCCAGTACTTC.